These 9 T cell receptor beta chains share one sample of origin, sequenced in a study of T cell responses to AZD1222 COVID-19 vaccine. Clones were sequenced by immunoSEQ multiplex PCR, and TCRdb holds only the in-frame ones, with some missing. The profile shows some 92,000 clones, 85% to 90% of them singletons. This sample comprised peripheral blood, obtained on day 0 of AZD1222 vaccination. Receptors were obtained from an adult in good health.

V gene TRBV11-2 combines with J gene TRBJ1-6; D is unclear. The CDR3 totals 14 residues. Trimming removed 1 base from V and 8 bases from J, with 9 bases in between. CDR1 and CDR2 (germline): SGHAT, FQNNGV. CDR3 loop: CASSLVGSDSPLHF. The CDR3 nucleotides are TGTGCCAGCAGCTTAGTAGGGAGCGATTCACCCCTCCACTTT.

V and J are TRBV9 and TRBJ1-5; perhaps TRBD1 as D (5 bases). V gave up 4 bases and J gave up 7 bases, with 18 bases separating them. Germline loops: CDR1 SGDLS, CDR2 YYNGEE. The CDR3 is made up of 15 amino acids. CDR3 region: CASSRDSHSPQPQHF. For the CDR3, the DNA is TGTGCCAGCAGCCGAGACAGCCATAGCCCCCAGCCCCAGCATTTT.

J is TRBJ1-3 and V is TRBV28; D call uncertain. V lost 5 bases and J lost 2, with 13 bases in between. Per the germline V gene, CDR1 is MDHEN and CDR2 is SYDVKM. The CDR3 loop spans 15 amino acids. The CDR3 DNA reads as TGTGCCAGCAGTGCGAGGGTTTTGGCTGGAAACACCATATATTTT. As protein: CASSARVLAGNTIYF.

This clone has a single count. The J gene is TRBJ2-7, the V gene TRBV27; D might be TRBD1 (6 bases). CDR1 is MNHEY and CDR2 is SMNVEV in the germline V gene (reference sequence). Trimming cost V 6 bases and J 3 bases, with 21 bases left between them. CDR3 length equals 16 residues. The CDR3 DNA reads as TGTGCCAGCAGGCCCAGGGGCATCGTCCCTTTCTACGAGCAGTACTTC. Its protein product is CASRPRGIVPFYEQYF.

The chain has TRBV29-1 and TRBJ2-1; possible D gene TRBD1, 6 bases. The ends were cut back, 7 bases at V and 5 bases at J, with 15 bases in the middle. This CDR3 contains 13 residues. Germline V gene data show CDR1 as SQVTM and CDR2 as ANQGSEA. CDR3 sequence: CSASQGSHNEQFF. The CDR3 coding sequence is TGCAGCGCTTCCCAGGGGTCCCACAATGAGCAGTTCTTC.

The chain combines TRBV6-6 with TRBJ1-5; the D is unclear. The germline V and J ends were trimmed by 5 bases and 3 bases, with 8 bases remaining between them. This CDR3 has 13 amino acids. Germline V CDR1 and CDR2: MNHNY, SVGAGI (reference sequence). CDR3 protein: CASSRGSNQPQHF. Here the CDR3 DNA reads TGTGCCAGCAGTAGAGGGTCCAATCAGCCCCAGCATTTT.

This chain links TRBV6-5 with TRBJ1-6, with D possibly matching TRBD1 (6 bases). This CDR3 region has 16 residues. Germline CDR1 and CDR2: MNHEY and SVGAGI. V was shortened by 0 bases and J by 8 bases, with 14 bases between the two germline ends. This chain's CDR3 is CASSYSLGQGYSPLHF. The CDR3 bases are TGTGCCAGCAGTTACTCGTTGGGACAAGGGTATTCACCCCTCCACTTT.

The chain recombines TRBV28 with TRBJ1-2; possible D gene TRBD1, 5 bases. CDR3 length equals 12 residues. Trimming removed 6 bases at V and 7 bases at J, with 12 bases between. CDR1 is MDHEN, CDR2 SYDVKM, per germline. CDR3 bases: TGTGCCAGCAGAACGGGGGAGGGTGGCTACACCTTC. This encodes CASRTGEGGYTF.

This clone was picked up one time. The genes are TRBV30 and TRBJ1-5, with 8 positions matching TRBD1. This CDR3 is built from 16 residues. Per the germline V gene, CDR1 is GTSNPN and CDR2 is SVGIG (reference sequence). Unmatched junction bases numbered 9, after V lost 1 base and J lost 4 bases. This CDR3 reads CAWSGGQGMANQPQHF. The CDR3 coding sequence is TGTGCCTGGAGTGGAGGACAGGGAATGGCTAATCAGCCCCAGCATTTT.